What follows are 2 T cell receptor beta chains derived from one specimen sequenced in a study of cytomegalovirus exposure and HLA in healthy donors. PCR primers comprised 60 Vbeta and 13 Jbeta primers. Repertoires were generated with immunoSEQ multiplex PCR, while TCRdb's copy carries only in-frame clones and drops some. The table includes about 190,000 clones, 70% to 80% detected once. The sequenced material came from PBMCs. These receptors all come from a woman in her twenties or thirties in good health and CMV-seropositive.

The gene calls are TRBV30 and TRBJ2-1, with a possible D match to TRBD2 (5 bases). CDR1 and CDR2 from the germline V gene are GTSNPN and SVGIG (reference sequence). This CDR3 has 12 amino acids. Trimming cost V 4 bases and J 3 bases, with 7 bases left between them. This chain's CDR3 is CAWTGFYNEQFF. CDR3 DNA sequence: TGTGCCTGGACGGGGTTCTACAATGAGCAGTTCTTC.

V is TRBV10-3 and J is TRBJ2-3; perhaps TRBD2 as D (5 bases). Trimming left V 0 bases short and J 5 bases short, with 15 bases between. CDR3 length: 16 amino acids. Germline loops: CDR1 ENHRY, CDR2 SYGVKD. The CDR3 DNA sequence: TGTGCCATCAGTGAGTCACCCAGCGGTTGGGGAGATACGCAGTATTTT. Translating it yields CAISESPSGWGDTQYF.